This T cell receptor beta chain is drawn from a study of blood T cell repertoires in COVID-19. Study background: Samples of COVID-19 (acute and convalescent) were obtained from the United States, Italy and Spain.

This clone was counted once. Clones were sequenced by immunoSEQ multiplex PCR, and TCRdb holds only the in-frame ones, with some missing. This sample has some 260,000 clones, with around 90% found just once. The CDR3 length is 15 residues. Germline-derived CDR1 and CDR2 are LNHDA and SQIVND (reference sequence). V dropped 5 bases and J dropped 4; count of bases not matched to a gene: 7. This receptor was taken from a woman under 40 with acute or convalescent COVID-19. The sequenced sample consisted of peripheral blood. J is TRBJ2-3 and V is TRBV19; 9 nucleotides align to TRBD1. The CDR3 loop is CASSPTGGLSDTQYF. In DNA, the CDR3 is TGTGCCAGTAGTCCGACAGGGGGGCTTTCAGATACGCAGTATTTT.